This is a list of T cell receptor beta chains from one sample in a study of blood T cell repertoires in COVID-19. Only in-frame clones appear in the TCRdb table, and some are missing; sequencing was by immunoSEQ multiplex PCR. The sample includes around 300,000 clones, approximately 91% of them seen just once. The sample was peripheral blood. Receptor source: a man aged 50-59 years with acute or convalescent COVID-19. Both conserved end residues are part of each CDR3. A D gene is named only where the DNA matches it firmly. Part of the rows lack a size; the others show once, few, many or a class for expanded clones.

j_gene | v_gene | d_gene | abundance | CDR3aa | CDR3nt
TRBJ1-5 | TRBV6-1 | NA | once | CASNLRYSNQPQHF | TGTGCCAGCAATCTACGGTATAGCAATCAGCCCCAGCATTTT
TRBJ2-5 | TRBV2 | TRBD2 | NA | CASSGMSSGQETQYF | TGTGCCAGCAGTGGTATGTCTAGCGGACAAGAGACCCAGTACTTC
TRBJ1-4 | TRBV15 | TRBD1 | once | CATSPRTGTNEKLFF | TGTGCCACCAGCCCCCGGACAGGGACTAATGAAAAACTGTTTTTT
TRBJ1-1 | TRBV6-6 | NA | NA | CASFPREDTEAFF | TGTGCCAGCTTTCCCAGAGAGGACACTGAAGCTTTCTTT
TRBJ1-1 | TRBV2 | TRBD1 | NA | CASSTGVVSTEAFF | TGTGCCAGCAGTACAGGGGTAGTTAGCACTGAAGCTTTCTTT
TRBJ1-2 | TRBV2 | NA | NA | CASSKRQVANYGYTF | TGTGCCAGCAGTAAGCGACAGGTAGCTAACTATGGCTACACCTTC
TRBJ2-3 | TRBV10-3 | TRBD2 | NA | CAIRPSGGAKDTQYF | TGTGCCATCAGGCCTAGCGGGGGGGCCAAGGATACGCAGTATTTT
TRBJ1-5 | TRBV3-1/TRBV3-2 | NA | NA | CASSWTGNQPQHF | TGTGCCAGCAGCTGGACAGGCAATCAGCCCCAGCATTTT
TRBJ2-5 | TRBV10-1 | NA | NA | CASSEQGFQETQYF | TGCGCCAGCAGTGAGCAGGGGTTTCAAGAGACCCAGTACTTC
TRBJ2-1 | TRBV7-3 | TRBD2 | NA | CASSLSGGGHNEQFF | TGTGCCAGCAGCCTTAGCGGGGGAGGCCACAATGAGCAGTTCTTC
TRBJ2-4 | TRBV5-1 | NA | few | CASSFGVPGYIQYF | TGCGCCAGCAGCTTCGGGGTTCCGGGGTATATTCAGTACTTC
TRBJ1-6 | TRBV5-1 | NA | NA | CASSLGQLNSPLHF | TGCGCCAGCAGCTTAGGACAGCTGAATTCACCCCTCCACTTT
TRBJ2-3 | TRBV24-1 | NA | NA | CATSEASGDTQYF | TGTGCCACCAGTGAAGCCTCAGGGGATACGCAGTATTTT
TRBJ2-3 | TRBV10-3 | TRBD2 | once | CAIRNGGGSTDTQYF | TGTGCCATCAGAAATGGGGGAGGGAGCACAGATACGCAGTATTTT
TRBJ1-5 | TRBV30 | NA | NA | CAWSQDQQGLNLNQPQHF | TGTGCCTGGAGCCAAGACCAACAGGGCCTCAACCTCAATCAGCCCCAGCATTTT
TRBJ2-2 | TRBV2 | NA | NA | CASSEQGLSTGELFF | TGTGCCAGCAGTGAACAGGGGCTTTCCACCGGGGAGCTGTTTTTT
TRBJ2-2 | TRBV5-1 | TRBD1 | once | CASSPPGQGTGELFF | TGCGCCAGCAGCCCCCCGGGACAGGGGACCGGGGAGCTGTTTTTT
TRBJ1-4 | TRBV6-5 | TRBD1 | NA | CAGWDSNNEKLFF | TGTGCCGGGTGGGACAGCAATAATGAAAAACTGTTTTTT
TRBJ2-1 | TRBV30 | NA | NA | CAWREYTGFSYNEQFF | TGTGCCTGGAGAGAATATACAGGATTCTCCTACAATGAGCAGTTCTTC
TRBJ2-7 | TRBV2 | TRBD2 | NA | CASSRPGLAYEQYF | TGTGCCAGCAGTCGCCCGGGACTAGCATACGAGCAGTACTTC
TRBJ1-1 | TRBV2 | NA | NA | CASSEVGGYTEAFF | TGTGCCAGCAGTGAGGTGGGGGGATACACTGAAGCTTTCTTT
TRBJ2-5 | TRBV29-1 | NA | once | CSPYEPAGETQYF | TGCAGCCCGTATGAGCCCGCGGGAGAGACCCAGTACTTC